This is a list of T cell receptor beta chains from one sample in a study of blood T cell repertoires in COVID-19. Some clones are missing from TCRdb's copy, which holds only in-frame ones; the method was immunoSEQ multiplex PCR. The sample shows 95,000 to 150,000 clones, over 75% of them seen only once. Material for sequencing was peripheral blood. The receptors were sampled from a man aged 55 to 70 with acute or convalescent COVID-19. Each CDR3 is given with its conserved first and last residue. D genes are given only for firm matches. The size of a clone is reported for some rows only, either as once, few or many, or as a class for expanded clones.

CDR3nt: TGTGCCAGCGGACAGGGGAACGGACAGCCCCAGCATTTT; CDR3aa: CASGQGNGQPQHF; d_gene: TRBD1; j_gene: TRBJ1-5; abundance: NA; v_gene: TRBV7-8
CDR3nt: TGTGCCAGCAGCCTAAGCGAGGACTATGGCTACACCTTC; CDR3aa: CASSLSEDYGYTF; d_gene: NA; j_gene: TRBJ1-2; abundance: NA; v_gene: TRBV27
CDR3nt: TGTGCCAGCAGCTACAGGGGGCGCGGGGCTTTCTTT; CDR3aa: CASSYRGRGAFF; d_gene: TRBD1; j_gene: TRBJ1-1; abundance: NA; v_gene: TRBV28
CDR3nt: TGTGCCAGCAGTTACCAAGGACAGGGGGCGATTAACGGCTACACCTTC; CDR3aa: CASSYQGQGAINGYTF; d_gene: TRBD1; j_gene: TRBJ1-2; abundance: NA; v_gene: TRBV6-5
CDR3nt: TGTGCCATCAGGGGACTAGCGGGAGACAATGAGCAGTTCTTC; CDR3aa: CAIRGLAGDNEQFF; d_gene: TRBD2; j_gene: TRBJ2-1; abundance: few; v_gene: TRBV10-3
CDR3nt: TGTGCCAGCAGTACCCACAGGGTGAACCAGCCCCAGCATTTT; CDR3aa: CASSTHRVNQPQHF; d_gene: NA; j_gene: TRBJ1-5; abundance: NA; v_gene: TRBV28
CDR3nt: TGTGCCAGCAGTTCAATCCGGGACAGGGGGAAGCCCCTCCACTTT; CDR3aa: CASSSIRDRGKPLHF; d_gene: TRBD1; j_gene: TRBJ1-6; abundance: once; v_gene: TRBV6-5
CDR3nt: TGCGCCAGCAGCTTGGCTCCGGGTCCCAATAATGAAAAACTGTTTTTT; CDR3aa: CASSLAPGPNNEKLFF; d_gene: NA; j_gene: TRBJ1-4; abundance: NA; v_gene: TRBV5-1
CDR3nt: TGTGCCAGTAGTGTCCGGGCCCCCAGGGAGGATGAGCAGTTCTTC; CDR3aa: CASSVRAPREDEQFF; d_gene: NA; j_gene: TRBJ2-1; abundance: NA; v_gene: TRBV19
CDR3nt: TGTGCCAGCAGATGGACAGGGGGAAACATTCAGTACTTC; CDR3aa: CASRWTGGNIQYF; d_gene: TRBD1; j_gene: TRBJ2-4; abundance: once; v_gene: TRBV13
CDR3nt: TGTGCCAGCCAGCGGGAGGGCGCAGATACGCAGTATTTT; CDR3aa: CASQREGADTQYF; d_gene: TRBD2; j_gene: TRBJ2-3; abundance: few; v_gene: TRBV27
CDR3nt: TGTGCCGGCCGGGCAGGTTCTAATACGGGGGGCACAGATACGCAGTATTTT; CDR3aa: CAGRAGSNTGGTDTQYF; d_gene: NA; j_gene: TRBJ2-3; abundance: once; v_gene: TRBV7-9
CDR3nt: TGTGCCAGCAGCTTAGGGCCCCCTAGCGAGCGCACAGATACGCAGTATTTT; CDR3aa: CASSLGPPSERTDTQYF; d_gene: NA; j_gene: TRBJ2-3; abundance: NA; v_gene: TRBV11-2
CDR3nt: TGTGCCAGCAGTCTAGCGGGACTAAGCACAGATACGCAGTATTTT; CDR3aa: CASSLAGLSTDTQYF; d_gene: TRBD2; j_gene: TRBJ2-3; abundance: NA; v_gene: TRBV3-1/TRBV3-2
CDR3nt: TGTGCCAGCAGTCAGAGGACAGGGTACCGCTATGGCTACACCTTC; CDR3aa: CASSQRTGYRYGYTF; d_gene: TRBD1; j_gene: TRBJ1-2; abundance: NA; v_gene: TRBV2
CDR3nt: TGTGCCAGCAGTTTCAAGGGGTCAAGCTCCTACGAGCAGTACTTC; CDR3aa: CASSFKGSSSYEQYF; d_gene: NA; j_gene: TRBJ2-7; abundance: NA; v_gene: TRBV27
CDR3nt: TGTGCCAGCTCGACAGGGCTGGACTATGGCTACACCTTC; CDR3aa: CASSTGLDYGYTF; d_gene: TRBD1; j_gene: TRBJ1-2; abundance: NA; v_gene: TRBV18
CDR3nt: TGTGCCAGCAGCAGCGGTCGGGGTCGGGATTCACCCCTCCACTTT; CDR3aa: CASSSGRGRDSPLHF; d_gene: NA; j_gene: TRBJ1-6; abundance: NA; v_gene: TRBV4-2
CDR3nt: TGTGCCAGCAGCTTAAGCGGGTACGAGCAGTACTTC; CDR3aa: CASSLSGYEQYF; d_gene: NA; j_gene: TRBJ2-7; abundance: NA; v_gene: TRBV13
CDR3nt: TGTGCCAGCAGTGACACAGGGGACGCCCAGCCCCAGCATTTT; CDR3aa: CASSDTGDAQPQHF; d_gene: TRBD1; j_gene: TRBJ1-5; abundance: NA; v_gene: TRBV25-1
CDR3nt: TGCAGCGTTGGAATCAGGGGGGTCACCGGGGAGCTGTTTTTT; CDR3aa: CSVGIRGVTGELFF; d_gene: NA; j_gene: TRBJ2-2; abundance: NA; v_gene: TRBV29-1
CDR3nt: TGCGCCAGCAGGTGGACAGGGCTTCCCACAGATACGCAGTATTTT; CDR3aa: CASRWTGLPTDTQYF; d_gene: TRBD1; j_gene: TRBJ2-3; abundance: NA; v_gene: TRBV5-1
CDR3nt: TGTGCCAGCAGTACGCATCACAAGACTGAAGCTTTCTTT; CDR3aa: CASSTHHKTEAFF; d_gene: NA; j_gene: TRBJ1-1; abundance: NA; v_gene: TRBV12-3/TRBV12-4
CDR3nt: TGTGCCAGCAGCCAAGACAGGGCGAACACCGGGGAGCTGTTTTTT; CDR3aa: CASSQDRANTGELFF; d_gene: TRBD1; j_gene: TRBJ2-2; abundance: NA; v_gene: TRBV7-3
CDR3nt: TGTGCCAGCAGTGCCATACTTACTAGCGGGAGGACCGGGGAGCTGTTTTTT; CDR3aa: CASSAILTSGRTGELFF; d_gene: TRBD2; j_gene: TRBJ2-2; abundance: NA; v_gene: TRBV28
CDR3nt: TGCGCCAGCAGCCTCACCTCGCCGACAGGACCTGGAAACACCATATATTTT; CDR3aa: CASSLTSPTGPGNTIYF; d_gene: NA; j_gene: TRBJ1-3; abundance: NA; v_gene: TRBV4-1
CDR3nt: TGTGCCAGCAGCTTGGTGGGTGCGGGGTCAGATACGCAGTATTTT; CDR3aa: CASSLVGAGSDTQYF; d_gene: NA; j_gene: TRBJ2-3; abundance: NA; v_gene: TRBV5-5
CDR3nt: TGTGCCAGCGGGGAGGGTGATTCTGAAGCTTTCTTT; CDR3aa: CASGEGDSEAFF; d_gene: NA; j_gene: TRBJ1-1; abundance: NA; v_gene: TRBV28
CDR3nt: TGTGCCAGCAGCTTGGACGGGACGGGAGCCCAGCATTTT; CDR3aa: CASSLDGTGAQHF; d_gene: NA; j_gene: TRBJ1-5; abundance: NA; v_gene: TRBV5-4
CDR3nt: TGTGCCAGCTCAGATGTGGTGACTAGCGGACCTACTAACTTC; CDR3aa: CASSDVVTSGPTNF; d_gene: TRBD2; j_gene: TRBJ2-5; abundance: NA; v_gene: TRBV18
CDR3nt: TGCGCCAGCAGCCGTGACCCCAGGGTTTCCTACGAGCAGTACTTC; CDR3aa: CASSRDPRVSYEQYF; d_gene: NA; j_gene: TRBJ2-7; abundance: NA; v_gene: TRBV5-1
CDR3nt: TGTGCCAGCAGTTATGCAGGGAGGTTCGAAGGCTACACCTTC; CDR3aa: CASSYAGRFEGYTF; d_gene: NA; j_gene: TRBJ1-2; abundance: few; v_gene: TRBV6-6
CDR3nt: TGTGCCTGGAGAGCCTTTGGGGGGAGCTCCTATAATTCACCCCTCCACTTT; CDR3aa: CAWRAFGGSSYNSPLHF; d_gene: NA; j_gene: TRBJ1-6; abundance: NA; v_gene: TRBV30
CDR3nt: TGTGCCAGCAGCTTAGGGGCTAGCACAGATACGCAGTATTTT; CDR3aa: CASSLGASTDTQYF; d_gene: NA; j_gene: TRBJ2-3; abundance: NA; v_gene: TRBV11-3
CDR3nt: TGTGCCAGCAGTCTCCCCGGGGGAAACAACAGGGAGCTGTTTTTT; CDR3aa: CASSLPGGNNRELFF; d_gene: NA; j_gene: TRBJ2-2; abundance: NA; v_gene: TRBV27
CDR3nt: TGCGCCAGCAGCCAGGTTTCAGGGCCCTCTAACTATGGCTACACCTTC; CDR3aa: CASSQVSGPSNYGYTF; d_gene: NA; j_gene: TRBJ1-2; abundance: NA; v_gene: TRBV4-1
CDR3nt: TGCGCCAGCAGCTCGTATCCGGGACAGAACACTGAAGCTTTCTTT; CDR3aa: CASSSYPGQNTEAFF; d_gene: NA; j_gene: TRBJ1-1; abundance: NA; v_gene: TRBV5-1
CDR3nt: TGTGCCAGCAGTTATTCCCCCGGCGGGCAGTACTTC; CDR3aa: CASSYSPGGQYF; d_gene: NA; j_gene: TRBJ2-7; abundance: NA; v_gene: TRBV6-6
CDR3nt: TGTGCCAGCAAAAAACAGGGGGCTGGGAACACTGAAGCTTTCTTT; CDR3aa: CASKKQGAGNTEAFF; d_gene: TRBD1; j_gene: TRBJ1-1; abundance: NA; v_gene: TRBV28
CDR3nt: TGTGCCAGCAGTGATATGGCTAGGGGCTCCTACGAGCAGTACTTC; CDR3aa: CASSDMARGSYEQYF; d_gene: NA; j_gene: TRBJ2-7; abundance: NA; v_gene: TRBV2
CDR3nt: TGTGCCAGCAGTGAGGCGGACAGGGGGCCCCTTGAGCAGTTCTTC; CDR3aa: CASSEADRGPLEQFF; d_gene: TRBD1; j_gene: TRBJ2-1; abundance: NA; v_gene: TRBV6-4
CDR3nt: TGTGCCAGCAGCTTACAGTCTACTACGAACACCGGGGAGCTGTTTTTT; CDR3aa: CASSLQSTTNTGELFF; d_gene: NA; j_gene: TRBJ2-2; abundance: NA; v_gene: TRBV7-6
CDR3nt: TGTGCCAGCAGCCAAGGTAGCGGGAGATTGGAGACCCAGTACTTC; CDR3aa: CASSQGSGRLETQYF; d_gene: TRBD2; j_gene: TRBJ2-5; abundance: NA; v_gene: TRBV14
CDR3nt: TGTGCCAGCAGCTTCCGGACAGGAGAGACCCAGTACTTC; CDR3aa: CASSFRTGETQYF; d_gene: TRBD1; j_gene: TRBJ2-5; abundance: once; v_gene: TRBV5-4
CDR3nt: TGTGCCAGCAGTTTATATAGCGGAGCCTCCTACAATGAGCAGTTCTTC; CDR3aa: CASSLYSGASYNEQFF; d_gene: NA; j_gene: TRBJ2-1; abundance: NA; v_gene: TRBV28
CDR3nt: TGTGCCAGCAGTTACTCAAGACAGAAGAATGAAAAACTGTTTTTT; CDR3aa: CASSYSRQKNEKLFF; d_gene: NA; j_gene: TRBJ1-4; abundance: NA; v_gene: TRBV6-5
CDR3nt: TGTGCCAGCGGAGTGGCGGGCTCCTATAATTCACCCCTCCACTTT; CDR3aa: CASGVAGSYNSPLHF; d_gene: NA; j_gene: TRBJ1-6; abundance: few; v_gene: TRBV28
CDR3nt: TGTGCCAGCAGCTTTAGAGCCCCCCGACAGAGGTCCTACAATGAGCAGTTCTTC; CDR3aa: CASSFRAPRQRSYNEQFF; d_gene: NA; j_gene: TRBJ2-1; abundance: NA; v_gene: TRBV7-2
CDR3nt: TGTGCCAGCAGCTTATCCGCAGGGTACTCGAACGACTACACCTTC; CDR3aa: CASSLSAGYSNDYTF; d_gene: NA; j_gene: TRBJ1-2; abundance: NA; v_gene: TRBV7-9
CDR3nt: TGTGCCAGCAGTCGAGGGGGCTATGGCTACACCTTC; CDR3aa: CASSRGGYGYTF; d_gene: NA; j_gene: TRBJ1-2; abundance: NA; v_gene: TRBV28